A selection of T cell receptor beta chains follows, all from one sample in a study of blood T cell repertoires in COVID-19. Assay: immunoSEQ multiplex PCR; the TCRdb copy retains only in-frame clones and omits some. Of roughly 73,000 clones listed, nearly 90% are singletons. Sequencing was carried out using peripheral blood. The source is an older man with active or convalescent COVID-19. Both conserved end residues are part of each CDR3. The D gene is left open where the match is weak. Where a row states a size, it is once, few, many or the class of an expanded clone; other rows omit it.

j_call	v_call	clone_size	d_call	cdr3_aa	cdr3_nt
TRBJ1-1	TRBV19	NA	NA	CASSTSGMNTEAFF	TGTGCCAGTAGTACCTCAGGAATGAACACTGAAGCTTTCTTT
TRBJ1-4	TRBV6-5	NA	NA	CASTHRESLGRLFF	TGTGCCAGCACGCACAGGGAGTCCCTTGGGAGACTGTTTTTT
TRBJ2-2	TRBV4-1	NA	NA	CASSQGGKPGELFF	TGCGCCAGCAGCCAGGGCGGGAAGCCCGGGGAGCTGTTTTTT
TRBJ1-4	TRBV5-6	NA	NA	CASSLQGLTNEKLFF	TGTGCCAGCAGCTTACAGGGTTTGACTAATGAAAAACTGTTTTTT
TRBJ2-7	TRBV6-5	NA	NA	CASSTGTEQYF	TGTGCCAGCAGTACCGGGACAGAGCAGTACTTC
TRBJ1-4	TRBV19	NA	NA	CASSIAGDSNEKLFF	TGTGCCAGTAGTATAGCAGGGGATTCTAATGAAAAACTGTTTTTT
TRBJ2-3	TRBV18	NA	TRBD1	CASSPGTGATDTQYF	TGTGCCAGCTCACCAGGGACAGGGGCAACAGATACGCAGTATTTT
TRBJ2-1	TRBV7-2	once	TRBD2	CASSLGLAGYNEQFF	TGTGCCAGCAGCTTAGGGCTAGCGGGGTACAATGAGCAGTTCTTC
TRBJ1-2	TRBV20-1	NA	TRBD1	CSASSLGQGITF	TGCAGTGCTAGTTCTTTGGGACAGGGGATCACCTTC
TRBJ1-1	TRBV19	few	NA	CASLYTGPKGDTEAFF	TGTGCCAGCCTTTATACAGGGCCCAAAGGGGACACTGAAGCTTTCTTT